The 8 T cell receptor beta chains in this list originate from one sample, sequenced in a study of CD8+ T cells in alopecia areata listed by TCRdb under 2018. The time point label of this sample denotes: baseline before oral tofacitinib. The library was prepared using the immunoSEQ multiplex PCR assay. For TCR sequencing, RNA was extracted from every sample and reverse transcribed into cDNA to serve as template. Not all clones reach the TCRdb copy of this immuneACCESS table, which keeps in-frame sequences only. Checked studies attribute under half of the gap to unresolved V genes and leave the rest unexplained. In all, the sample holds around 250,000 clones, and roughly two thirds of those were seen once. Of the sample, approximately 1.2% is held by the ten largest clones. The sample here was CD4+ T cells sorted from blood, taken at week 0. These receptors all come from a human donor with alopecia areata.

This clone was counted between two and nine times. The chain couples TRBV2 to TRBJ2-2; 9 bases agree with TRBD1. CDR3 length: 16 residues. After removal of 8 bases from V and 6 bases from J, the junction contained 13 bases not matched to a gene. The germline gives CDR1 SNHLY, CDR2 FYNNEI. Written as DNA, the CDR3 is TGTGCCAGCCGGGACAGGGCGCAGGGTAGAGCCGGGGAGCTGTTTTTT. Residues: CASRDRAQGRAGELFF.

The CDR3 DNA reads as TGTGCCAGCAGTGAAATCAGGAATCAGCCCCAGCATTTT. It yields the protein CASSEIRNQPQHF. The V and J genes are TRBV6-1 and TRBJ1-5; D not certain. The ends were cut back, 2 bases at V and 4 bases at J, with 6 bases in the middle. The length of the CDR3 is 13 residues. The germline CDR1 and CDR2 sequences are MNHNS and SASEGT.

The chain employs TRBV27 and TRBJ2-5; 9 bases are shared with TRBD2. The germline V gene encodes CDR1 MNHEY and CDR2 SMNVEV (reference sequence). The V segment lost 2 bases and the J segment 5 bases; nucleotides outside the gene matches: 9. This CDR3 has 16 residues. CDR3 nucleotide sequence: TGTGCCAGCAGTTTAATGGCGGGGGGGCGTGGGGAGACCCAGTACTTC. Encoded protein: CASSLMAGGRGETQYF.

In DNA form, the CDR3 reads TGCAGCGTTCGGTCTTCGGGCAGCTCTAACTATGGCTACACCTTC. This codes for CSVRSSGSSNYGYTF. The chain uses TRBV29-1 and TRBJ1-2, with D unclear. The CDR3 is 15 residues long. V was clipped by 5 bases and J by 0 bases, with 16 bases between them. Germline CDR1 is SQVTM and CDR2 is ANQGSEA. Looking up the rest from reference TRBV29-1 and TRBJ1-2 gives the full variable domain: SAVISQKPSRDICQRGTSLTIQCQVDSQVTMMFWYRQQPGQSLTLIATANQGSEATYESGFVIDKFPISRPNLTFSTLTVSNMSPEDSSIYLCSVRSSGSSNYGYTFGSGTRLTVV.

The chain couples TRBV6-5 to TRBJ2-5, with TRBD2 as a possible D gene (6 bases). Trimming cost V 8 bases and J 4 bases, with 17 bases left between them. The CDR3 spans 14 residues. Germline assignment: CDR1 MNHEY and CDR2 SVGAGI. The CDR3 nucleotides are TGTGCCAGCCGGAGGGGTCACTCGGGAGAGACCCAGTACTTC. Protein sequence: CASRRGHSGETQYF.

CDR3 bases: TGTGCCAGCAGTGAAGGAGGACCGACGGGGACCCAGTACTTC. Protein sequence: CASSEGGPTGTQYF. This rearrangement joins TRBV2 to TRBJ2-5; D uncertain. Trimming cost V 1 base and J 7 bases, with 13 bases left between them. Per the germline V gene, CDR1 is SNHLY and CDR2 is FYNNEI. The CDR3 is 14 residues long.

The V and J genes are TRBV10-3 and TRBJ2-3, with 9 bases lining up with TRBD2. The CDR3 totals 13 residues. Germline V gives CDR1 ENHRY, CDR2 SYGVKD. The V gene end was trimmed by 6 bases and the J gene end by 5 bases; junction bases not matched to a gene: 3. The CDR3 protein is CAIRGLARDTQYF. In nucleotides, the CDR3 is TGTGCCATCAGGGGACTAGCAAGAGATACGCAGTATTTT.

The chain recombines TRBV25-1 with TRBJ1-1; D may be TRBD1 (5 bases). This CDR3 has 13 residues. The germline V and J ends were trimmed by 11 bases and 2 bases, with 15 bases remaining between them. The germline CDR1 and CDR2 sequences are MGHDK and SYGVNS. This CDR3 is CAASERGNTEAFF. The CDR3 DNA sequence: TGTGCCGCCAGCGAAAGGGGCAACACTGAAGCTTTCTTT. Full variable domain (missing parts from reference TRBV25-1 and TRBJ1-1): EADIYQTPRYLVIGTGKKITLECSQTMGHDKMYWYQQDPGMELHLIHYSYGVNSTEKGDLSSESTVSRIRTEHFPLTLESARPSHTSQYLCAASERGNTEAFFGQGTRLTVV.